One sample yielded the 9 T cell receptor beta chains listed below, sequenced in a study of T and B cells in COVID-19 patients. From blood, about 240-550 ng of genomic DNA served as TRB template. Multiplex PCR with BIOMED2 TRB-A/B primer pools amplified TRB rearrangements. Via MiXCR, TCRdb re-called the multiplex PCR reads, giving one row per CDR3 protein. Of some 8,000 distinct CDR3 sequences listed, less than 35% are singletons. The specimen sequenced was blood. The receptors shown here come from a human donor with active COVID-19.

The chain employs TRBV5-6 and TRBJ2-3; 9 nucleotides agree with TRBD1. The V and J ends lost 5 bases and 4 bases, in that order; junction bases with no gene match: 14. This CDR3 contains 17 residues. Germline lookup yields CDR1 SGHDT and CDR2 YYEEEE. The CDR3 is CASSLIPGQGTPDTQYF. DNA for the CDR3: TGTGCCAGCAGTCTGATTCCGGGACAGGGCACGCCAGATACGCAGTATTTT.

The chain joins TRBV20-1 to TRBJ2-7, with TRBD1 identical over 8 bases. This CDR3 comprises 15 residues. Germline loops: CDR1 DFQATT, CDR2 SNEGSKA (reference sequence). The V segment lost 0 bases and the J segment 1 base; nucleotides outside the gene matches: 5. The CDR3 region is CSARDQGAQSYEQYV. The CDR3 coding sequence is TGCAGTGCTAGAGATCAGGGGGCGCAGTCCTACGAGCAGTACGTC.

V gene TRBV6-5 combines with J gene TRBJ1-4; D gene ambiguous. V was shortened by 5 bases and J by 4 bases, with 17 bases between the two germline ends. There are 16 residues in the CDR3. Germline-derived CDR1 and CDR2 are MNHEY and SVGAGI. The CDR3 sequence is CASSPSHSQFNEKLFF. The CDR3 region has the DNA TGTGCCAGCAGTCCCAGCCACAGTCAGTTTAATGAAAAACTGTTTTTT.

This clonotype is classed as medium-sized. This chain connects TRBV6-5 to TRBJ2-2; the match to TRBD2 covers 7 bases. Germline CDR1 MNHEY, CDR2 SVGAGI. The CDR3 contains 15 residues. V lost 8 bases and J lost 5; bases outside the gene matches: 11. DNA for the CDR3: TGTGCCAGCGGCCGGGAGGCAGGCAGAACCGGGGAGCTGTTTTTT. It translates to CASGREAGRTGELFF.

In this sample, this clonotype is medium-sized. DNA of the CDR3: TGTGCCAGCTCGGGAAGCGGGCGCACAGATACGCAGTATTTT. It translates to CASSGSGRTDTQYF. The rearrangement uses TRBV18 and TRBJ2-3, with TRBD2 as a possible D gene (6 bases). Trimming shortened V by 6 bases and J by 1 base, and 11 bases separated the two germline ends. Germline CDR1 is KGHSH and CDR2 is LQKENI. The CDR3 spans 14 residues.

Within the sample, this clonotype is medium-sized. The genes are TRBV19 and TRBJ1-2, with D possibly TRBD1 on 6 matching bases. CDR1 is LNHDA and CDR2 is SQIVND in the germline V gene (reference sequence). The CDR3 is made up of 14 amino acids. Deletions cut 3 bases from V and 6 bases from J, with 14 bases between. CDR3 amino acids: CASSMSQGWDGYTF. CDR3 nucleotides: TGTGCCAGTAGTATGTCACAGGGATGGGATGGCTACACCTTC.

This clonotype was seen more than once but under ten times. The CDR3 sequence is CASSEFRDPPRSEQFF. The CDR3 nucleotides read TGTGCCAGCAGTGAGTTCCGGGACCCTCCAAGGAGTGAGCAGTTCTTC. This sequence joins TRBV6-1 and TRBJ2-1; D tentatively reads TRBD1 or TRBD2 (5 bases each). The germline V gene encodes CDR1 MNHNS and CDR2 SASEGT. The V end was cut by 3 bases, the J end by 9 bases, with 21 bases between. The CDR3 has 16 residues.

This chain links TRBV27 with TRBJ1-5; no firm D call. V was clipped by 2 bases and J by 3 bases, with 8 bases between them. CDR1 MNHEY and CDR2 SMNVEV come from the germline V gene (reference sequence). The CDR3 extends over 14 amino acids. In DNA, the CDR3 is TGTGCCAGCAGTTTACACGGATACAATCAGCCCCAGCATTTT. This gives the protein CASSLHGYNQPQHF.

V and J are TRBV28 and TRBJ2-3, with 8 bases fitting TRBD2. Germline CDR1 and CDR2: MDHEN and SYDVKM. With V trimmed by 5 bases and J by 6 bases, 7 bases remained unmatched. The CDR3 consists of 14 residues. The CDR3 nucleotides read TGTGCCAGCAGTGCGCGGACGGGAGGGGATACGCAGTATTTT. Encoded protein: CASSARTGGDTQYF.